The 31 T cell receptor beta chains below were found in one sample sequenced in a study of response to subunit inactivated influenza vaccine. TCRdb itself ran the RT-PCR reads through MiXCR, one entry per CDR3 protein. In the table there are under 800,000 distinct CDR3 sequences, approximately 15% of which are singletons. Sequencing was performed on PBMCs from blood, taken around 14 days before vaccination. These receptors came from a man aged 45-60 years who received an inactivated influenza vaccine.

There are a few counts of this clonotype. Germline and junction disagree at one end, which may indicate a read error. The chain links TRBV20-1 to TRBJ2-1; perhaps TRBD2 as D (5 bases). Germline values: CDR1 DFQATT, CDR2 SNEGSKA (reference sequence). This CDR3 is 11 amino acids long. CDR3 DNA: TGCAGTGCTAGCGGGATCGCGAATGGAGTCTTC. Amino acids: CSASGIANGVF.

This clonotype has only a few counts. The chain links TRBV7-2 to TRBJ2-7; the D is unclear. Germline CDR1 and CDR2: SGHTA and FQGNSA. CDR3 size: 11 residues. V lost 3 bases to trimming and J lost 7 bases, with 7 bases between them. CDR3 DNA sequence: TGTGCCAGCAGCTTGTTGAGTGAGCAGTACTTC. Amino acid sequence: CASSLLSEQYF. The full variable domain, rest sourced from reference TRBV7-2 and TRBJ2-7, is GAGVSQSPSNKVTEKGKDVELRCDPISGHTALYWYRQSLGQGLEFLIYFQGNSAPDKSGLPSDRFSAERTGGSVSTLTIQRTQQEDSAVYLCASSLLSEQYFGPGTRLTVT.

This clonotype was picked up a small number of times. The CDR3 DNA reads as TGTGCCAGCTCACCTGGAACTAGCGGCCCGAACACCGGGGAGCTGTTTTTT. Protein: CASSPGTSGPNTGELFF. V gene TRBV18 combines with J gene TRBJ2-2; 8 bases line up with TRBD2. The CDR3 loop spans 17 amino acids. Per the germline V gene, CDR1 is KGHSH and CDR2 is LQKENI. J lost 0 bases, V lost 3 bases, and 6 bases had no gene match.

The gene calls are TRBV20-1 and TRBJ2-7; D is possibly TRBD2 (6 bases). This CDR3 spans 12 amino acids. In germline, CDR1 is DFQATT, CDR2 SNEGSKA (reference sequence). Between the trimmed V and J ends, which lost 2 bases and 3 bases, there was a span of 8 bases. CDR3 sequence (DNA): TGCAGTGCTAGATGGAGGGTCTACGAGCAGTACTTC. Its protein is CSARWRVYEQYF.

The V call is TRBV29-1, the J call TRBJ2-2; 8 nucleotides match TRBD1. CDR3 length equals 14 residues. J was trimmed by 6 bases and V by 4 bases; bases with no gene match: 7. Looked up from germline, CDR1 is SQVTM and CDR2 is ANQGSEA. CDR3 coding DNA: TGCAGCGTTGGATCCGGGACAGGTCCCGGGGAGCTGTTTTTT. Translation gives CSVGSGTGPGELFF.

In this sample, this clonotype turned up many times. The V and J genes are TRBV12-3 or TRBV12-4 and TRBJ2-6, with D perhaps TRBD1 (5 bases). The CDR3 consists of 16 residues. The germline V and J ends were trimmed by 5 bases and 3 bases, with 14 bases remaining between them. The CDR3 DNA is TGTGCCAGCAGTGGGCAGGGAAGTATTGGGGCCAACGTCCTGACTTTC. This translates into CASSGQGSIGANVLTF.

This clonotype was observed a handful of times. The chain uses TRBV6-5 and TRBJ2-1; 7 nucleotides agree with TRBD2. The CDR3 spans 15 residues. V was pared by 3 bases and J by 9 bases, with 11 bases of the junction left unmatched. Germline V gene lookup returns CDR1 MNHEY and CDR2 SVGAGI. CDR3 residues: CASSYSWRESGEQFF. As DNA, the CDR3 is TGTGCCAGCAGTTATTCATGGCGGGAGTCGGGTGAGCAGTTCTTC.

This chain connects TRBV20-1 to TRBJ2-1, with 12 bases lining up with TRBD2. CDR1 is DFQATT, CDR2 SNEGSKA, per germline (reference sequence). The CDR3 runs 17 residues. Germline trimming cut 5 bases from V and 6 bases from J; bases unmatched to any gene: 14. For the CDR3, the DNA is TGCAGTGCTTCCGAACTAGCGGGAGGACCAAGAATCAATGAGCAGTTCTTC. It encodes CSASELAGGPRINEQFF.

J is TRBJ1-1 and V is TRBV5-1; TRBD1 matches 10 bases. Per the germline V gene, CDR1 is SGHRS and CDR2 is YFSETQ. V trimming: 4 bases; J trimming: 4 bases; junction bases outside the gene matches: 7. The CDR3 spans 15 residues. CDR3 nucleotide sequence: TGCGCCAGCAGCCGCGGGACAGGGGAGGTCACTGAAGCTTTCTTT. The encoded protein is CASSRGTGEVTEAFF.

This clonotype turned up a few times. The V and J genes are TRBV5-1 and TRBJ2-2; D is uncertain. Germline CDR1 and CDR2: SGHRS and YFSETQ. CDR3 length: 18 amino acids. V lost 4 bases and J lost 4, with 23 bases in between. The CDR3 sequence is CASSPVGRKLSFTGELFF. The CDR3 DNA sequence: TGCGCCAGCAGCCCGGTGGGCAGAAAATTATCCTTCACCGGGGAGCTGTTTTTT.

The rearrangement links TRBV2 to TRBJ2-6, with 7 bases identical to TRBD1. V lost 9 bases, J lost 0 bases, and 5 bases stayed unmatched. This CDR3 is 15 amino acids long. Germline CDR1 SNHLY, CDR2 FYNNEI. The CDR3 protein is CASRQGLSGANVLTF. CDR3 DNA sequence: TGTGCCAGTCGACAGGGTCTCTCTGGGGCCAACGTCCTGACTTTC.

The chain joins TRBV9 to TRBJ2-1; 8 nucleotides line up with TRBD2. Trimming removed 0 bases from V and 0 bases from J; junction bases left unmatched: 8. CDR1 and CDR2 (germline): SGDLS, YYNGEE. CDR3 length equals 18 residues. The CDR3 sequence is CASSVDSGGHSSYNEQFF. The CDR3 DNA follows: TGTGCCAGCAGCGTAGACAGCGGGGGCCACAGCTCCTACAATGAGCAGTTCTTC.

CDR3 nucleotide sequence: TGCGCCAGCAGCCCCGACAGGGGGATTATCACCGGGGAGCTGTTTTTT. Amino acids: CASSPDRGIITGELFF. The gene calls are TRBV5-1 and TRBJ2-2; 9 bases map to TRBD1. CDR1 is SGHRS and CDR2 is YFSETQ in the germline V gene. V lost 4 bases, J lost 4 bases, and 8 bases stayed unmatched. This CDR3 is built from 16 residues. Combining the CDR3 with reference TRBV5-1 and TRBJ2-2 gives the whole variable domain KAGVTQTPRYLIKTRGQQVTLSCSPISGHRSVSWYQQTPGQGLQFLFEYFSETQRNKGNFPGRFSGRQFSNSRSEMNVSTLELGDSALYLCASSPDRGIITGELFFGEGSRLTVL.

This clonotype occurred a few times. The chain combines TRBV28 with TRBJ2-1, with 9 bases aligning to TRBD2. With V trimmed by 1 base and J by 4 bases, 8 bases remained unmatched. This CDR3 is 17 amino acids long. The germline V gene has CDR1 MDHEN and CDR2 SYDVKM. The CDR3 is CASSLFLGTSRYNEQFF. Here the CDR3 DNA reads TGTGCCAGCAGTTTATTTTTAGGGACTAGCAGATACAATGAGCAGTTCTTC. The whole variable domain, remainder taken from reference TRBV28 and TRBJ2-1, is DVKVTQSSRYLVKRTGEKVFLECVQDMDHENMFWYRQDPGLGLRLIYFSYDVKMKEKGDIPEGYSVSREKKERFSLILESASTNQTSMYLCASSLFLGTSRYNEQFFGPGTRLTVL.

The chain uses TRBV20-1 and TRBJ2-5, with 10 bases lining up with TRBD2. The germline CDR1 and CDR2 sequences are DFQATT and SNEGSKA (reference sequence). V was pared by 0 bases and J by 1 base, with 5 bases of the junction left unmatched. The CDR3 runs 16 residues. The CDR3: CSAREFSGRPQETQYF. The CDR3 DNA is TGCAGTGCTAGAGAGTTTAGCGGGAGGCCCCAAGAGACCCAGTACTTC.

This clonotype turned up a few times. The chain recombines TRBV11-2 with TRBJ2-5, with a weak D call TRBD2 (6 bases). The ends were cut back, 7 bases at V and 1 base at J, with 19 bases in the middle. The length of the CDR3 is 16 residues. The V gene's germline CDR1 is SGHAT and CDR2 FQNNGV. CDR3 loop: CASTVRTRDRQETQYF. The CDR3 nucleotides read TGTGCCAGCACCGTAAGGACGCGGGATCGCCAAGAGACCCAGTACTTC.

The table lists this clonotype with a few counts. The J gene is TRBJ1-2, the V gene TRBV10-3, with 8 bases identical to TRBD1. With 8 bases clipped from V and 8 bases from J, the junction kept 13 bases outside the gene matches. The germline CDR1 and CDR2 sequences are ENHRY and SYGVKD. This CDR3 comprises 14 residues. The CDR3 coding sequence is TGTGCCATCGGCCCAGGGGGCTCGGAAGTGGGCTACACCTTC. It encodes CAIGPGGSEVGYTF.

The sample holds a few counts of this clonotype. The gene calls are TRBV6-1 and TRBJ2-1, with 9 bases that match TRBD2. CDR1 and CDR2 from the germline V gene are MNHNS and SASEGT. The CDR3 loop spans 15 amino acids. After removal of 6 bases from V and 8 bases from J, the junction contained 11 bases not matched to a gene. The CDR3 region is CASSRVAGGPYEQFF. The CDR3 DNA reads as TGTGCCAGCAGCCGGGTGGCGGGGGGGCCCTATGAGCAGTTCTTC.

This clonotype was seen a handful of times. V usage is TRBV4-3 and J usage is TRBJ1-5, with D perhaps TRBD1 (5 bases). Trimming removed 6 bases at V and 2 bases at J, with 17 bases between. The CDR3 extends over 16 amino acids. The V gene's germline CDR1 is LGHNA and CDR2 YSLEER. The CDR3 DNA sequence: TGCGCCAGCAGTTCGACACGGCAGGGCGGCAATCAGCCCCAGCATTTT. It is translated as CASSSTRQGGNQPQHF.

This clonotype turned up a few times. In DNA, the CDR3 is TGTGCCAGCGCGGGGGGACTCAGGAGCTCCTACGAGCAGTACTTC. Residues: CASAGGLRSSYEQYF. The gene calls are TRBV28 and TRBJ2-7, with 8 positions matching TRBD2. Germline assignment: CDR1 MDHEN and CDR2 SYDVKM. V was clipped by 8 bases and J by 0 bases; unmatched bases: 9. CDR3 length: 15 amino acids.

The V call is TRBV12-3 or TRBV12-4, the J call TRBJ2-7; D call uncertain. The CDR3 is 11 amino acids. V was shortened by 7 bases and J by 0 bases, with 4 bases between the two germline ends. For the CDR3, the DNA is TGTGCCAGCACCATCTCCTACGAGCAGTACTTC. This encodes CASTISYEQYF.

This clonotype was counted many times. This rearrangement joins TRBV12-3 or TRBV12-4 to TRBJ2-2, with 9 bases aligning to TRBD1. The CDR3 extends over 14 amino acids. V was pared by 5 bases and J by 5 bases, with 3 bases of the junction left unmatched. The CDR3 nucleotides read TGTGCCAGCAGTCCCGGGACAGGGACCGGGGAGCTGTTTTTT. Translation: CASSPGTGTGELFF.

This clonotype showed up many times. The genes are TRBV12-3 or TRBV12-4 and TRBJ2-1; D gene ambiguous. V lost 5 bases and J 9 bases, leaving 14 bases between the germline ends. The CDR3 extends over 13 amino acids. CDR3 residues: CASSPPVSSEQFF. The CDR3 coding sequence is TGTGCCAGCAGTCCCCCCGTAAGTTCTGAGCAGTTCTTC.

This clonotype was recorded a few times. V gene TRBV29-1 combines with J gene TRBJ1-1; the match to TRBD1 covers 7 bases. With V trimmed by 3 bases and J by 6 bases, 10 bases remained unmatched. The CDR3 is 14 residues long. Germline-derived CDR1 and CDR2 are SQVTM and ANQGSEA. The CDR3 region is CSVDSGGIVAEAFF. The DNA of the CDR3 is TGCAGCGTTGATTCAGGGGGTATTGTGGCTGAAGCTTTCTTT. Full variable domain (missing parts from reference TRBV29-1 and TRBJ1-1): SAVISQKPSRDICQRGTSLTIQCQVDSQVTMMFWYRQQPGQSLTLIATANQGSEATYESGFVIDKFPISRPNLTFSTLTVSNMSPEDSSIYLCSVDSGGIVAEAFFGQGTRLTVV.

This clonotype has more than one count but fewer than ten. The V gene is TRBV7-9, the J gene TRBJ1-2; D gene unclear. V lost 5 bases, J lost 2 bases, and 6 bases lay in between. The CDR3 consists of 12 residues. Per germline, CDR1 SEHNR and CDR2 FQNEAQ (reference sequence). The DNA for the CDR3 is TGTGCCAGCAGCCAACCCAACTATGGCTACACCTTC. Its protein is CASSQPNYGYTF.

The V call is TRBV2, the J call TRBJ2-5; D remains unclear. Germline V lookup: CDR1 SNHLY, CDR2 FYNNEI. The CDR3 has 14 amino acids. V was trimmed by 6 bases and J by 2 bases, leaving 13 bases between them. CDR3 bases: TGTGCCAGCAGGACCGGCCACGGGCAAGAGACCCAGTACTTC. It yields the protein CASRTGHGQETQYF.

The V call is TRBV20-1, the J call TRBJ2-1; TRBD2 matches 11 bases. The CDR3 is 16 residues long. After removal of 3 bases from V and 0 bases from J, the junction contained 4 bases not matched to a gene. The germline V gene has CDR1 DFQATT and CDR2 SNEGSKA (reference sequence). For the CDR3, the DNA is TGCAGTGCTAGGGGTAGCGGGGGGGGCTCCTACAATGAGCAGTTCTTC. As protein: CSARGSGGGSYNEQFF.

The chain couples TRBV12-3 or TRBV12-4 to TRBJ1-2; D is possibly TRBD1 (5 bases). Trimming took 5 bases from V and 8 from J, leaving 15 bases between them. This CDR3 region has 13 residues. CDR3 in amino acids: CASSPRDSRGYTF. Here the CDR3 DNA reads TGTGCCAGCAGTCCGAGGGACTCCAGGGGCTACACCTTC.

This clonotype was seen many times. The chain has TRBV5-1 and TRBJ2-2; 7 positions agree with TRBD2. The CDR3 extends over 17 amino acids. The J segment lost 4 bases and the V segment lost 0 bases, leaving 9 bases of the junction unmatched. Per the germline V gene, CDR1 is SGHRS and CDR2 is YFSETQ. For the CDR3, the DNA is TGCGCCAGCAGCTTGGGGCGATTAGCGGGCCTCACCGGGGAGCTGTTTTTT. Its protein is CASSLGRLAGLTGELFF.

This clonotype was seen more than once but under ten times. The chain joins TRBV7-8 to TRBJ1-1; D perhaps matches TRBD1 (6 bases). This CDR3 comprises 18 residues. The germline gives CDR1 SGHVS, CDR2 FQNEAQ. Trimming cost V 1 base and J 0 bases, with 18 bases left between them. CDR3 residues: CASSLVAGALSMNTEAFF. CDR3 coding DNA: TGTGCCAGCAGCTTAGTGGCAGGGGCTCTTTCCATGAACACTGAAGCTTTCTTT.

The chain joins TRBV2 to TRBJ2-5, with 10 nucleotides matching TRBD1. CDR1 is SNHLY and CDR2 is FYNNEI in the germline V gene. This CDR3 comprises 16 residues. After removal of 2 bases from V and 4 bases from J, the junction contained 7 bases not matched to a gene. CDR3 amino acids: CASSEPQTGGGETQYF. The CDR3 coding sequence is TGTGCCAGCAGTGAACCCCAGACAGGGGGCGGAGAGACCCAGTACTTC.